This T cell receptor (beta chain) was observed in a study of PD-1 blockade in classical Hodgkin lymphoma (dated by TCRdb to between 2020 and 2021). For context, the study as a whole: Nivolumab dosing was 3 mg/kg intravenously every 2 weeks, continuing until either disease progression or unacceptable toxicity. The study used TCR beta sequencing and CyTOF to define a peripheral blood immune signature of response to PD-1 blockade in classical Hodgkin lymphoma. The full study reports these points: Trial patients with a complete response had baseline diversity similar to that of newly diagnosed patients, while partial responders and progressors had significantly lower diversity. Newly diagnosed patients were reported to have lower baseline TCR diversity than healthy donors, and relapsed/refractory patients were reported to have lower baseline TCR diversity still. By C4D1, a significant rise was seen in CD4+ TCR diversity but not in CD8+ TCR diversity (p=0.0027 vs p=0.16), and the rise was most apparent among complete responders (p=0.02). Diversity was lower in patients who began nivolumab less than 1 year after ASCT, so these patients were left out of later analyses to avoid confounding by immune reconstitution. Only a single clinical trial cohort was studied, and what caused the repertoire differences, possibly disease activity or prior therapy, remained undefined.

Genomic DNA was isolated using the Qiagen DNeasy kit from unsorted PBMCs as well as from negatively selected CD4+ and CD8+ fractions. Using primers that anneal to V and J segments, immunoSEQ multiplex PCR amplified the TCR beta CDR3 regions. A synthetic immune receptor repertoire was used to minimize amplification bias, and any remaining bias was removed computationally after sequencing. The paper's data handling went like this. Repertoire diversity was quantified as the Shannon entropy index using custom Python scripts. Unsorted, CD4+ and CD8+ repertoires were analyzed separately, except for combined analyses in which CD4+ and CD8+ sequences were merged in silico. A clone was considered expanded if an increase in frequency of at least 2-fold after treatment relative to C1D1 was found, and a pseudocount of 0.5 was applied to clones undetected at baseline. Clones with 0 or 1 copy at C1D1 were classified as singleton clones, and clones with 2 or more copies were classified as non-singleton clones. Clones expanded in unsorted samples were labelled as CD4+, CD8+ or unknown by matching protein sequences in sorted samples from the same patient. Diversity changes from C1D1 to C4D1 were tested in paired samples using Wilcoxon tests. TCRdb took this table from immuneACCESS and kept in-frame rearrangements with V and J called. Such tables lack part of the clones; where checked against another copy, unresolved V genes explain under half of the gap, and the rest is unexplained. V and J calls and clone size follow that table, whereas D and trimming were derived from the DNA. Here the sample has roughly 51,000 clones; under 80% occur a single time. Approximately 12% of the sample rests with the top ten.

Points on this clone: Its cognate antigen has yet to be identified. Qualities for individual bases were not recorded, and no much larger clone is one base off.

The time point label of this sample denotes: cycle 4 day 1 (C4D1), after around six weeks of nivolumab. Every trial patient had relapsed following autologous stem cell transplantation, and prior brentuximab vedotin exposure was what differed among cohorts A, B and C. The trial cohort included more than 55 patients with relapsed/refractory classical Hodgkin lymphoma, and each patient had a best overall response of complete response, partial response or progressive disease. Single-agent nivolumab was administered to trial patients in the multi-cohort phase II CheckMate 205 trial. Best overall response was determined by an independent review committee according to the 2007 International Working Group response criteria. Trial PBMCs were collected just before the start of nivolumab (C1D1) and during therapy at cycle 2 day 1 and cycle 4 day 1. After peripheral blood was drawn into 8 mL Vacutainer Cell Preparation Tubes, PBMCs were isolated by centrifugation and then cryopreserved.

The CDR3 measures 15 amino acids from cysteine to phenylalanine. Only the CDR3 DNA is retained, 45 bases long and in frame from the first base. V is pared back by 1 base and J by 5 bases, with 11 bases lying between the germline termini. The germline V gene gives CDR1 as KGHSH and CDR2 as LQKENI. The rearranged segments are TRBV18 and TRBJ2-2, with no D gene named confidently. The source was peripheral blood mononuclear cells (PBMCs), collected before the fourth cycle of nivolumab. The sequence derives from a human donor with classical Hodgkin lymphoma. The sequence in DNA is TGTGCCAGCTCACCACTGCCAAAGAAAACCGGGGAGCTGTTTTTT. This encodes CASSPLPKKTGELFF.